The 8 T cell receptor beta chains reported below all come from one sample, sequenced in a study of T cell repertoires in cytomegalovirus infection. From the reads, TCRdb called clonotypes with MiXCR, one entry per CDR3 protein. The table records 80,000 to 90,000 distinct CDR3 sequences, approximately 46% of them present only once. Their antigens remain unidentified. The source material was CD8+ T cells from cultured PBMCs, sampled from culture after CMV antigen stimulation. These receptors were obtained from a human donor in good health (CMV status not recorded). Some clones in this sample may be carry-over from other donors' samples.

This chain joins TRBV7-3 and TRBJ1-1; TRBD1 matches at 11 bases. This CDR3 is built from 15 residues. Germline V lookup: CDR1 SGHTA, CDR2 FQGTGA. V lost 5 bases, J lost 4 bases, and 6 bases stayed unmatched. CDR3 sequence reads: CASSLTGTGGTEAFF. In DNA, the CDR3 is TGTGCCAGCAGCCTCACCGGGACAGGGGGCACTGAAGCTTTCTTT.

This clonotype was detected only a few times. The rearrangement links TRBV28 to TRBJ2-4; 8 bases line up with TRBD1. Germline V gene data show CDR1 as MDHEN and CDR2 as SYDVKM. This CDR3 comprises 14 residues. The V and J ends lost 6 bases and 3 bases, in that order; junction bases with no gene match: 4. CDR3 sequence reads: CASRPTGDKNIQYF. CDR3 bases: TGTGCCAGCAGGCCGACAGGGGACAAAAACATTCAGTACTTC.

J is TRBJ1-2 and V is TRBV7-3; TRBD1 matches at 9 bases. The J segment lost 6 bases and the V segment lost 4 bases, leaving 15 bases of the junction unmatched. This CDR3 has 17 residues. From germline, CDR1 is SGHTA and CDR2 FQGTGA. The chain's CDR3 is CASSSPGQGGRYDGYTF. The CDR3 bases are TGTGCCAGCAGCTCACCGGGACAGGGCGGAAGGTATGATGGCTACACCTTC.

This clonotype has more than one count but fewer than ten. CDR3 amino acids: CASSLYYSQETQYF. The CDR3 nucleotides are TGTGCCAGCAGCTTATATTACAGCCAAGAGACCCAGTACTTC. J is TRBJ2-5 and V is TRBV7-6; D is undetermined. Germline CDR1 is SGHVS and CDR2 is FNYEAQ. The V end was cut by 2 bases, the J end by 1 base, with 8 bases between. The CDR3 totals 14 residues.

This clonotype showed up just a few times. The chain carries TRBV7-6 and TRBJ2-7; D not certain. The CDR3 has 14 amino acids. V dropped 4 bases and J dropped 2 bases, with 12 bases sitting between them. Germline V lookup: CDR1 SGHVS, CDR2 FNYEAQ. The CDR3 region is CASSSEIGPYEQYF. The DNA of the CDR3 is TGTGCCAGCAGCTCAGAGATAGGGCCCTACGAGCAGTACTTC.

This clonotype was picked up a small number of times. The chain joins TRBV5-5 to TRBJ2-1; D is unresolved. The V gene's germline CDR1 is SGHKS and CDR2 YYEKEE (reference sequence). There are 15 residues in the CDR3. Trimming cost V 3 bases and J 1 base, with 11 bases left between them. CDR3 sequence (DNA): TGTGCCAGCAGCTATCCATTCTCATCCTACAATGAGCAGTTCTTC. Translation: CASSYPFSSYNEQFF.

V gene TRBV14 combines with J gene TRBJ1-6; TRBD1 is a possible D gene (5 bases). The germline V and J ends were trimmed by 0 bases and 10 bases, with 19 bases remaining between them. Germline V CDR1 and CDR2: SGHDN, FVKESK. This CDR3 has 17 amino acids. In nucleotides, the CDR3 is TGTGCCAGCAGCCAAGAGGGGGGGGTTGATCCGGGATCACCCCTCCACTTT. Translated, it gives CASSQEGGVDPGSPLHF.

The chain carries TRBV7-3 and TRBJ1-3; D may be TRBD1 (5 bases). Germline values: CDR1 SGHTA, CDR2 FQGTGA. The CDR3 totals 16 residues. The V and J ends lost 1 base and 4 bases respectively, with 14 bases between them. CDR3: CASSLIGPGTGNTIYF. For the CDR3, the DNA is TGTGCCAGCAGCTTAATTGGTCCCGGGACGGGAAACACCATATATTTT. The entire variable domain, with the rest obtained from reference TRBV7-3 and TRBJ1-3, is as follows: GAGVSQTPSNKVTEKGKYVELRCDPISGHTALYWYRQSLGQGPEFLIYFQGTGAADDSGLPNDRFFAVRPEGSVSTLKIQRTERGDSAVYLCASSLIGPGTGNTIYFGEGSWLTVV.